Listed below are T cell receptor beta chains from one sample, sequenced in a study of control samples from healthy donors and cancer patients. Sequencing was performed with immunoSEQ multiplex PCR; in TCRdb, only in-frame clones are kept and a portion is missing. The table has some 150,000 clones, roughly 94% seen once; the top ten hold about an eighth. Sequencing was carried out using blood. Source of these receptors: a man aged 35 to 55 in good health. Each CDR3 is given with its conserved first and last residue. A D gene is named only where the DNA matches it firmly. Clone size is not always given. Where it is, it says once, few, many or a class for expanded clones.

J gene: TRBJ2-7
V gene: TRBV4-1
clone size: NA
D gene: NA
CDR3 DNA: TGCGCCAGCAGCCAAGATGCGGACGGATACTACGAGCAGTACTTC
CDR3 protein: CASSQDADGYYEQYF

J gene: TRBJ1-3
V gene: TRBV21-1
clone size: once
D gene: NA
CDR3 DNA: TGTGCCAGCAGCGAACAGGTGAGCTCTGGAAACACCATATATTTT
CDR3 protein: CASSEQVSSGNTIYF

J gene: TRBJ1-3
V gene: TRBV7-9
clone size: NA
D gene: NA
CDR3 DNA: TGTGCCAGCAGCTTAGGTACTGCAGGGGTTGGAAACACCATATATTTT
CDR3 protein: CASSLGTAGVGNTIYF

J gene: TRBJ1-1
V gene: TRBV5-6
clone size: NA
D gene: NA
CDR3 DNA: TGTGCCAGCAGCTTAGACAGGAACACTGAAGCTTTCTTT
CDR3 protein: CASSLDRNTEAFF

J gene: TRBJ1-2
V gene: TRBV6-1
clone size: NA
D gene: NA
CDR3 DNA: TGTGCCAGCAGTGAAAGAGGCGGACTCTCTAACTATGGCTACACCTTC
CDR3 protein: CASSERGGLSNYGYTF

J gene: TRBJ1-4
V gene: TRBV2
clone size: few
D gene: NA
CDR3 DNA: TGTGCCAGCAGTGAAGGCGGTGGGGCCGGTGAAAAACTGTTTTTT
CDR3 protein: CASSEGGGAGEKLFF

J gene: TRBJ2-1
V gene: TRBV15
clone size: NA
D gene: NA
CDR3 DNA: TGTGCCACCAGCAGGGGGGACTACAATGAGCAGTTCTTC
CDR3 protein: CATSRGDYNEQFF

J gene: TRBJ2-3
V gene: TRBV12-3/TRBV12-4
clone size: once
D gene: NA
CDR3 DNA: TGTGCCAGCAGTAGCACAGATACGCAGTATTTT
CDR3 protein: CASSSTDTQYF

J gene: TRBJ2-1
V gene: TRBV15
clone size: NA
D gene: TRBD2
CDR3 DNA: TGTGCCACCAGCAGGGATAGCGGGAGGTTCGGGGAGCAGTTCTTC
CDR3 protein: CATSRDSGRFGEQFF

J gene: TRBJ1-1
V gene: TRBV18
clone size: NA
D gene: NA
CDR3 DNA: TGTGCCAGCGCCCCGGACAGGAACACTGAAGCTTTCTTT
CDR3 protein: CASAPDRNTEAFF

J gene: TRBJ2-2
V gene: TRBV15
clone size: NA
D gene: NA
CDR3 DNA: TGTGCCACCCCCGGGCGAGGAAACACCGGGGAGCTGTTTTTT
CDR3 protein: CATPGRGNTGELFF

J gene: TRBJ1-1
V gene: TRBV20-1
clone size: NA
D gene: TRBD1
CDR3 DNA: TGCAGTGCTAGTATGAAGGGGGCTCGGAACACTGAAGCTTTCTTT
CDR3 protein: CSASMKGARNTEAFF

J gene: TRBJ2-2
V gene: TRBV10-2
clone size: NA
D gene: NA
CDR3 DNA: TGCGCCAGCAGGGACTACAGGGACACCGGGGAGCTGTTTTTT
CDR3 protein: CASRDYRDTGELFF

J gene: TRBJ2-2
V gene: TRBV5-1
clone size: NA
D gene: TRBD1
CDR3 DNA: TGCGCCAGCAGCTCCGGACAGGGGGGCGGGGAGCTGTTTTTT
CDR3 protein: CASSSGQGGGELFF

J gene: TRBJ1-6
V gene: TRBV19
clone size: NA
D gene: TRBD1
CDR3 DNA: TGTGCCAGTAGGAGAAACCGGGACAGATATAATTCACCCCTCCACTTT
CDR3 protein: CASRRNRDRYNSPLHF

J gene: TRBJ2-1
V gene: TRBV12-3/TRBV12-4
clone size: NA
D gene: NA
CDR3 DNA: TGTGCCAGCAGTGGACAGCCTACAGAGCAGTTCTTC
CDR3 protein: CASSGQPTEQFF

J gene: TRBJ2-7
V gene: TRBV5-1
clone size: NA
D gene: NA
CDR3 DNA: TGCGCCAGCAGCGTAGGACAGTTTAATACGTACGAGCAGTACTTC
CDR3 protein: CASSVGQFNTYEQYF

J gene: TRBJ2-5
V gene: TRBV7-8
clone size: NA
D gene: NA
CDR3 DNA: TGTGCCAGCAGCTCGTCTTGGGGGACAACGAAAGAGACCCAGTACTTC
CDR3 protein: CASSSSWGTTKETQYF

J gene: TRBJ2-2
V gene: TRBV27
clone size: NA
D gene: NA
CDR3 DNA: TGTGCCAGCACAGGGTTAACCGGGGAGCTGTTTTTT
CDR3 protein: CASTGLTGELFF

J gene: TRBJ2-7
V gene: TRBV6-5
clone size: NA
D gene: TRBD1
CDR3 DNA: TGTGCCAGCAATATAGGGACAGGGTACTACGAGCAGTACTTC
CDR3 protein: CASNIGTGYYEQYF

J gene: TRBJ2-1
V gene: TRBV10-3
clone size: NA
D gene: NA
CDR3 DNA: TGTGCCATCAGGCGGGGTCCGGGGAATGAGCAGTTCTTC
CDR3 protein: CAIRRGPGNEQFF

J gene: TRBJ2-7
V gene: TRBV13
clone size: NA
D gene: NA
CDR3 DNA: TGTGCCAGCAGCCCGATGGGGAACCTCTACGAGCAGTACTTC
CDR3 protein: CASSPMGNLYEQYF

J gene: TRBJ2-5
V gene: TRBV24-1
clone size: NA
D gene: NA
CDR3 DNA: TGTGCCACCAGTGATATAAAAGAGACCCAGTACTTC
CDR3 protein: CATSDIKETQYF

J gene: TRBJ1-5
V gene: TRBV10-3
clone size: NA
D gene: NA
CDR3 DNA: TGTGCCATCGCCAACACCGATCAGCCCCAGCATTTT
CDR3 protein: CAIANTDQPQHF

J gene: TRBJ1-5
V gene: TRBV2
clone size: once
D gene: TRBD1
CDR3 DNA: TGTGCCAGCAGACCCTACCTCACGTTGGACAGGGTAGACAATCAGCCCCAGCATTTT
CDR3 protein: CASRPYLTLDRVDNQPQHF

J gene: TRBJ2-2
V gene: TRBV9
clone size: NA
D gene: TRBD2
CDR3 DNA: TGTGCCAGCAGCGTAGGGACGGACCTAGCGGAGAACACCGGGGAGCTGTTTTTT
CDR3 protein: CASSVGTDLAENTGELFF

J gene: TRBJ1-2
V gene: TRBV6-5
clone size: NA
D gene: TRBD1
CDR3 DNA: TGTGCCAGCAGTACGACAGGGGTGGGTTATGGCTACACCTTC
CDR3 protein: CASSTTGVGYGYTF

J gene: TRBJ1-2
V gene: TRBV5-1
clone size: NA
D gene: TRBD1
CDR3 DNA: TGCGCCAGCAGCCCGGGCGGGACAGGGAATTATGGCTACACCTTC
CDR3 protein: CASSPGGTGNYGYTF

J gene: TRBJ2-5
V gene: TRBV7-9
clone size: NA
D gene: NA
CDR3 DNA: TGTGCCAGCAGCTTATTCCAGGGTTCGGGGACCCAGTACTTC
CDR3 protein: CASSLFQGSGTQYF

J gene: TRBJ1-2
V gene: TRBV28
clone size: NA
D gene: NA
CDR3 DNA: TGTGCCAGCAGTTGGGGCCGCTATGGCTACACCTTC
CDR3 protein: CASSWGRYGYTF

J gene: TRBJ1-5
V gene: TRBV3-1/TRBV3-2
clone size: NA
D gene: NA
CDR3 DNA: TGTGCCAGCAGTAAAACAGAGCCCCAGCATTTT
CDR3 protein: CASSKTEPQHF

J gene: TRBJ2-5
V gene: TRBV7-8
clone size: NA
D gene: TRBD1
CDR3 DNA: TGTGCCAGCAGCTTAAACAGGGGTGGGGAGACCCAGTACTTC
CDR3 protein: CASSLNRGGETQYF

J gene: TRBJ2-1
V gene: TRBV7-2
clone size: NA
D gene: NA
CDR3 DNA: TGTGCCAGCAGCTTGACAGGTAGTTCAGGGAAGCAGTTCTTC
CDR3 protein: CASSLTGSSGKQFF

J gene: TRBJ2-7
V gene: TRBV5-1
clone size: NA
D gene: NA
CDR3 DNA: TGCGCCAGCAGCTTGAGTCTAACTCTAGGCTACGAGCAGTACTTC
CDR3 protein: CASSLSLTLGYEQYF

J gene: TRBJ2-3
V gene: TRBV27
clone size: NA
D gene: TRBD1
CDR3 DNA: TGTGCCAGCAGTTCCAGGGCAGGGGGAAACACAGATACGCAGTATTTT
CDR3 protein: CASSSRAGGNTDTQYF

J gene: TRBJ2-1
V gene: TRBV9
clone size: NA
D gene: TRBD2
CDR3 DNA: TGTGCCAGCAGCGTAGTGGCGGGAGTACCCAATGAGCAGTTCTTC
CDR3 protein: CASSVVAGVPNEQFF

J gene: TRBJ1-1
V gene: TRBV5-1
clone size: NA
D gene: TRBD1
CDR3 DNA: TGCGCCAGCAGCTCCCCGGGACAGGGGAATGTGGCTTTCTTT
CDR3 protein: CASSSPGQGNVAFF

J gene: TRBJ2-7
V gene: TRBV19
clone size: NA
D gene: NA
CDR3 DNA: TGTGCCAGTAGTCGAATGGTCTCCAGCTCCTACGAGCAGTACTTC
CDR3 protein: CASSRMVSSSYEQYF

J gene: TRBJ1-6
V gene: TRBV7-8
clone size: NA
D gene: NA
CDR3 DNA: TGTGCCAGCGGAGGAAGCTCCTATAATTCACCCCTCCACTTT
CDR3 protein: CASGGSSYNSPLHF

J gene: TRBJ1-2
V gene: TRBV25-1
clone size: NA
D gene: NA
CDR3 DNA: TGTGCCAGCAGTGAATCGACGACCGGCTACACCTTC
CDR3 protein: CASSESTTGYTF

J gene: TRBJ2-4
V gene: TRBV9
clone size: NA
D gene: TRBD2
CDR3 DNA: TGTGCCAGCAGCGTAGGTGGGACTAGAGAACACATTCAGTACTTC
CDR3 protein: CASSVGGTREHIQYF

J gene: TRBJ1-1
V gene: TRBV3-1/TRBV3-2
clone size: NA
D gene: NA
CDR3 DNA: TGTGCCAGCAGCCTTCCCGGGACATCAGAAGCTTTCTTT
CDR3 protein: CASSLPGTSEAFF

J gene: TRBJ1-1
V gene: TRBV11-1
clone size: NA
D gene: NA
CDR3 DNA: TGTGCCAGCAGCTTAGAACAGGGAAATCCTGAAGCTTTCTTT
CDR3 protein: CASSLEQGNPEAFF

J gene: TRBJ1-4
V gene: TRBV9
clone size: NA
D gene: NA
CDR3 DNA: TGTGCCAGCAGCACCAGACCTCTTGCAACTAATGAAAAACTGTTTTTT
CDR3 protein: CASSTRPLATNEKLFF

J gene: TRBJ1-4
V gene: TRBV9
clone size: NA
D gene: NA
CDR3 DNA: TGTGCCAGCAGCGTAGGAGGGACAAATAATGAAAAACTGTTTTTT
CDR3 protein: CASSVGGTNNEKLFF

J gene: TRBJ1-1
V gene: TRBV5-5
clone size: NA
D gene: NA
CDR3 DNA: TGTGCCAGCAGCTCATTCACCATACCCAACACTGAAGCTTTCTTT
CDR3 protein: CASSSFTIPNTEAFF

J gene: TRBJ2-7
V gene: TRBV28
clone size: once
D gene: TRBD1
CDR3 DNA: TGTGCCAGCAGTCCGGGACAGGGAGGGGAGCAGTACTTC
CDR3 protein: CASSPGQGGEQYF

J gene: TRBJ2-1
V gene: TRBV5-1
clone size: NA
D gene: NA
CDR3 DNA: TGCGCCAGCAGCAAACAGGGAACCTACAATGAGCAGTTCTTC
CDR3 protein: CASSKQGTYNEQFF

J gene: TRBJ1-4
V gene: TRBV9
clone size: NA
D gene: NA
CDR3 DNA: TGTGCCAGCAGCGTAGATAGTGAAGAACTGTTTTTT
CDR3 protein: CASSVDSEELFF

J gene: TRBJ2-5
V gene: TRBV3-1/TRBV3-2
clone size: NA
D gene: TRBD1
CDR3 DNA: TGTGCCAGCAGCCAAAGACAGGGGTGGGAGACCCAGTACTTC
CDR3 protein: CASSQRQGWETQYF

J gene: TRBJ1-5
V gene: TRBV12-5
clone size: NA
D gene: NA
CDR3 DNA: TGTGCTAGTGGTTTGGGATCTCTGGGCAATCAGCCCCAGCATTTT
CDR3 protein: CASGLGSLGNQPQHF

J gene: TRBJ1-2
V gene: TRBV2
clone size: NA
D gene: NA
CDR3 DNA: TGTGCCAGCAGTGAAGGTCCCAACAGGGTGGCCTATGGCTACACCTTC
CDR3 protein: CASSEGPNRVAYGYTF

J gene: TRBJ1-1
V gene: TRBV19
clone size: once
D gene: NA
CDR3 DNA: TGTGCCAGTAGTAGGTACCCCCCGGACGGCGCTTTCTTT
CDR3 protein: CASSRYPPDGAFF

J gene: TRBJ1-1
V gene: TRBV5-1
clone size: NA
D gene: NA
CDR3 DNA: TGCGCCAGCAGCTTGATGGTCAGGGACACTGAAGCTTTCTTT
CDR3 protein: CASSLMVRDTEAFF

J gene: TRBJ2-3
V gene: TRBV7-9
clone size: NA
D gene: TRBD2
CDR3 DNA: TGTGCCAGCAGCTCCCCGCCGGGACTAGCGGGAGGGTTCACAGATACGCAGTATTTT
CDR3 protein: CASSSPPGLAGGFTDTQYF